This TCR beta chain was profiled in a study of shared clonotypes between healthy human individuals. General study results and limits: In general, naive subsets displayed greater estimated richness than memory subsets did. The genetic and exposure-history diversity represented was limited by few donors.

It was into CD45RA+ naive and CD45RA-negative memory subsets that the CD4+ cells were split. For every subset, genomic DNA was evenly distributed across several immunoSEQ plates. Assay used: immunoSEQ multiplex PCR; TCRdb lists only in-frame clones, some missing. The table records around 2,000,000 clones, 95% of them present only once. With regard to this clone: The antigen remains undetermined.

The CDR3 totals 16 residues. CDR1 is MNHNY and CDR2 is SVGAGI in the germline V gene (reference sequence). With 6 bases removed from V and 1 base from J, the gap between germline ends came to 18 bases. The sequence came from a man younger than 35 in good health. The chain is built from TRBV6-6 and TRBJ1-1, with unresolved D. Input material: naive CD4+ T cells sorted from blood. This sample's subset: CD45RA+ positively selected. CDR3 sequence: CASSPPPRSRNTEAFF. The CDR3 DNA reads TGTGCCAGCAGCCCCCCCCCACGGTCAAGGAACACTGAAGCTTTCTTT.